This T cell receptor beta chain stems from a study of T-cell memory formation after mild COVID-19. Looking at the study overall: TCR clusters were largely donor specific. General observations from the study: Among clones peaking at day 37 in the second wave, SARS-CoV-2 specificity remained unconfirmed. Memory sampled before infection contained some responding clones, suggesting cross-reactive memory joined. Contracting CD4+ clones lay largely in CM and EM, with CD8+ ones residing in EMRA.

Using its own MiXCR run on the 5' RACE reads, TCRdb lists one record per CDR3 protein. This sample yields about 350,000 distinct CDR3 sequences, of which about 13% are seen a single time; around a fifth belongs to the top ten. This clonotype was detected a few times. No antigen is known for it. The sequence was obtained from a man younger than 30 who had mild COVID-19 (a few samples of this study predate the infection). Cell type and time point are not known. Material: PBMCs or a T cell subset sorted from them (not recorded which).

Here the CDR3 DNA reads TGCAGTGCTAGGTGGTTTCCAGCGGGGGACACAGATACGCAGTATTTT. Translated, it gives CSARWFPAGDTDTQYF. The chain employs TRBV20-1 and TRBJ2-3, with 8 bases aligning to TRBD2. Germline lookup yields CDR1 DFQATT and CDR2 SNEGSKA (reference sequence). The CDR3 length is 16 residues. V lost 3 bases to trimming and J lost 2 bases; unmatched junction nucleotides: 10.